These 17 T cell receptor beta chains share one sample of origin, sequenced in a study of blood T cells in healthy people across ages. A second PCR, run for roughly 7 to 11 cycles, used a sample-barcoded 5' primer plus a J-beta primer mix. A single record per CDR3 protein comes from TCRdb applying MiXCR to the 5' RACE reads. The sample carries around 1,700,000 distinct CDR3 sequences, 28% recorded once. Sequencing input: blood. Every receptor here comes from a woman in her 30s in good health.

This clonotype was counted between two and nine times. The chain uses TRBV5-1 and TRBJ2-1; D unclear. CDR3 size: 17 residues. Trimming took 2 bases from V and 4 from J, leaving 19 bases between them. Looked up from germline, CDR1 is SGHRS and CDR2 is YFSETQ. This chain's CDR3 is CASSFVGSIPLYNEQFF. Here the CDR3 DNA reads TGCGCCAGCAGCTTCGTGGGATCCATCCCATTATACAATGAGCAGTTCTTC.

This clonotype appeared a few times. The chain links TRBV13 to TRBJ2-4; TRBD2 aligns across 9 bases. The last part of the DNA fits TRBJ2-7 better; the J call may be wrong. This CDR3 contains 16 residues. Per germline, CDR1 PRHDT and CDR2 FYEKMQ (reference sequence). CDR3 nucleotide sequence: TGTGCCAGCAGCCCCTGGGGGAGCGGGGGGTACGGCGAGCAGTACTTC. It is translated as CASSPWGSGGYGEQYF.

V is TRBV30 and J is TRBJ1-2; 8 positions match TRBD1. J was trimmed by 10 bases and V by 3 bases; bases with no gene match: 13. The germline V gene has CDR1 GTSNPN and CDR2 SVGIG (reference sequence). This CDR3 has 14 amino acids. The CDR3 region is CAWRGRTGHRDYTF. CDR3 nucleotide sequence: TGTGCCTGGAGGGGGAGGACAGGGCATAGAGACTACACCTTC.

The chain carries TRBV21-1 and TRBJ2-1; the table assigns TRBD2, which was not confirmed against the DNA. TRBV21-1 is assigned pseudogene status. This CDR3 comprises 15 residues. The CDR3 bases are TGTGCCAGCAGCAAAGCCCTAGCGGCTCACAATGAGCAGTTCTTC. Protein sequence: CASSKALAAHNEQFF.

This clonotype turned up a few times. DNA for the CDR3: TGTGCTAGTGGTCACTCACAGGCCGGGGAGCTGTTTTTT. Its translation is CASGHSQAGELFF. The gene calls are TRBV12-5 and TRBJ2-2, with a tentative D call TRBD1 (5 bases). Trimming shortened V by 5 bases and J by 6 bases, and 10 bases separated the two germline ends. This CDR3 has 13 amino acids. Germline V gives CDR1 LGHNT, CDR2 FRNRAP.

This rearrangement joins TRBV7-2 to TRBJ2-3, with a weak D call TRBD2 (6 bases). CDR1 and CDR2 (germline): SGHTA, FQGNSA. Trimming left V 4 bases short and J 1 base short, with 12 bases between. The CDR3 totals 15 residues. The CDR3 nucleotides are TGTGCCAGCAGCTCACGGGCTAGCGGCACAGATACGCAGTATTTT. Protein: CASSSRASGTDTQYF. The complete variable domain, with remaining parts taken from reference TRBV7-2 and TRBJ2-3, reads GAGVSQSPSNKVTEKGKDVELRCDPISGHTALYWYRQSLGQGLEFLIYFQGNSAPDKSGLPSDRFSAERTGGSVSTLTIQRTQQEDSAVYLCASSSRASGTDTQYFGPGTRLTVL.

This clonotype was seen more than once but under ten times. The CDR3 bases are TGTGCCACCAGTGATCGAGATACGCGGACTGGCTACACCTTC. It translates to CATSDRDTRTGYTF. V usage is TRBV24-1 and J usage is TRBJ1-2; D ambiguous. Germline V lookup: CDR1 KGHDR, CDR2 SFDVKD. V was trimmed by 3 bases and J by 7 bases, leaving 14 bases between them. The CDR3 consists of 14 residues.

This clonotype came up many times. The rearrangement joins TRBV10-3 to TRBJ2-7; maybe TRBD2 (7 bases). There are 14 residues in the CDR3. The germline gives CDR1 ENHRY, CDR2 SYGVKD. With 3 bases removed from V and 5 bases from J, the gap between germline ends came to 14 bases. CDR3 DNA sequence: TGTGCCATCAGTGACCGCGGGGGCGCGGACGAGCAGTACTTC. Its protein is CAISDRGGADEQYF.

This chain connects TRBV28 to TRBJ1-1, with D unclear. The ends were cut back, 3 bases at V and 1 base at J, with 15 bases in the middle. Germline lookup yields CDR1 MDHEN and CDR2 SYDVKM. The CDR3 covers 16 residues. Written as DNA, the CDR3 is TGTGCCAGCAGTTTGGTCCGACCAGGCAAGAACACTGAAGCTTTCTTT. This gives the protein CASSLVRPGKNTEAFF.

This clonotype was counted many times. The rearrangement links TRBV9 to TRBJ2-1; D not certain. There are 14 residues in the CDR3. Trimming took 0 bases from V and 0 from J, leaving 4 bases between them. The germline gives CDR1 SGDLS, CDR2 YYNGEE. The DNA for the CDR3 is TGTGCCAGCAGCGTAGACGGCTCCTACAATGAGCAGTTCTTC. This gives the protein CASSVDGSYNEQFF.

Only a few counts were recorded for this clonotype. The J gene is TRBJ1-1, the V gene TRBV29-1; D gene unclear. This CDR3 contains 13 residues. Germline assignment: CDR1 SQVTM and CDR2 ANQGSEA. V lost 3 bases and J lost 5, with 13 bases in between. The CDR3 sequence is CSVEEGMGTEAFF. The CDR3 region has the DNA TGCAGCGTTGAGGAGGGAATGGGGACTGAAGCTTTCTTT.

The chain links TRBV7-9 to TRBJ2-7; D might be TRBD2 (6 bases). This CDR3 is 12 amino acids long. The germline CDR1 and CDR2 sequences are SEHNR and FQNEAQ (reference sequence). The germline V and J ends were trimmed by 5 bases and 11 bases, with 16 bases remaining between them. This chain's CDR3 is CASSLLGASEYF. The CDR3 DNA sequence: TGTGCCAGCAGCCTCCTCGGGGCTAGCGAGTACTTC.

The V gene is TRBV19, the J gene TRBJ2-1, with TRBD2 matching over 7 bases. The J segment lost 6 bases and the V segment lost 5 bases, leaving 13 bases of the junction unmatched. Per the germline V gene, CDR1 is LNHDA and CDR2 is SQIVND (reference sequence). The CDR3 has 16 residues. The CDR3, as DNA: TGTGCCAGTAGTTCCCGTTCGGCGGGAGTTGTCAATGAGCAGTTCTTC. Amino acid sequence: CASSSRSAGVVNEQFF.

The chain links TRBV5-6 to TRBJ2-3; 7 bases agree with TRBD1. CDR1 is SGHDT and CDR2 is YYEEEE in the germline V gene. V lost 10 bases and J lost 4; bases outside the gene matches: 12. This CDR3 is built from 14 residues. CDR3 region: CASFRQGIPDTQYF. In nucleotides, the CDR3 is TGTGCCTCCTTTCGACAGGGAATTCCAGATACGCAGTATTTT.

V is TRBV21-1 and J is TRBJ2-1; TRBD2 is taken as the D call from the table, unchecked against the DNA. TRBV21-1 is a recognized pseudogene. This CDR3 comprises 15 residues. DNA of the CDR3: TGTGCCAGCAGCAAAGAACTAGTGGGGGACAATGAGCAGTTCTTC. Residues: CASSKELVGDNEQFF.

This clonotype appeared a few times. The chain has TRBV12-3 or TRBV12-4 and TRBJ2-1, with D tentatively TRBD2 (5 bases). The CDR3 is 14 amino acids. V lost 5 bases and J 4 bases, leaving 12 bases between the germline ends. The CDR3 nucleotides are TGTGCCAGCAGTCTCCTCGGAGGTTACAATGAGCAGTTCTTC. Its protein product is CASSLLGGYNEQFF.

This clonotype was seen at least ten times. The V call is TRBV4-3, the J call TRBJ2-1; TRBD1 agrees at 8 bases. CDR3 size: 18 residues. Per the germline V gene, CDR1 is LGHNA and CDR2 is YSLEER. Trimming at V came to 0 bases and at J to 4 bases, leaving 11 bases not matched to a gene. CDR3 nucleotides: TGCGCCAGCAGCCAAGATAGGACGGGACAGGTAGTTTACAATGAGCAGTTCTTC. Protein product: CASSQDRTGQVVYNEQFF.